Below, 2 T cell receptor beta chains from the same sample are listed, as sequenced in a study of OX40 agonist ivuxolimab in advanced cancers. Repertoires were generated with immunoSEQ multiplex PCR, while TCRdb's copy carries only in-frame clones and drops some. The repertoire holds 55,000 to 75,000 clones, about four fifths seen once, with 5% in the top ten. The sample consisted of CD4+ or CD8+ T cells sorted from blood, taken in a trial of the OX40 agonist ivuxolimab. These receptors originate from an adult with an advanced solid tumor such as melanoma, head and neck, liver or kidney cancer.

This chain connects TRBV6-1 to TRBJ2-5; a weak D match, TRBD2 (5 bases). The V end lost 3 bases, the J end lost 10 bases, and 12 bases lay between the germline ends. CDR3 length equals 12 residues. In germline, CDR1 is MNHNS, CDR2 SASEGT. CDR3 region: CASSESGVSQYF. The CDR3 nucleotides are TGTGCCAGCAGTGAGTCCGGGGTTAGCCAGTACTTC.

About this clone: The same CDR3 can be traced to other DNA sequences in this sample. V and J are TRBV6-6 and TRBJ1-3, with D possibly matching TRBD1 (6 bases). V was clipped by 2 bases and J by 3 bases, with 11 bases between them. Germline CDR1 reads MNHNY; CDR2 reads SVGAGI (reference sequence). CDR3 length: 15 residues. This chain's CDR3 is CASSYGGSDGNTIYF. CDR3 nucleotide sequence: TGTGCCAGCAGTTACGGGGGCTCAGATGGAAACACCATATATTTT.